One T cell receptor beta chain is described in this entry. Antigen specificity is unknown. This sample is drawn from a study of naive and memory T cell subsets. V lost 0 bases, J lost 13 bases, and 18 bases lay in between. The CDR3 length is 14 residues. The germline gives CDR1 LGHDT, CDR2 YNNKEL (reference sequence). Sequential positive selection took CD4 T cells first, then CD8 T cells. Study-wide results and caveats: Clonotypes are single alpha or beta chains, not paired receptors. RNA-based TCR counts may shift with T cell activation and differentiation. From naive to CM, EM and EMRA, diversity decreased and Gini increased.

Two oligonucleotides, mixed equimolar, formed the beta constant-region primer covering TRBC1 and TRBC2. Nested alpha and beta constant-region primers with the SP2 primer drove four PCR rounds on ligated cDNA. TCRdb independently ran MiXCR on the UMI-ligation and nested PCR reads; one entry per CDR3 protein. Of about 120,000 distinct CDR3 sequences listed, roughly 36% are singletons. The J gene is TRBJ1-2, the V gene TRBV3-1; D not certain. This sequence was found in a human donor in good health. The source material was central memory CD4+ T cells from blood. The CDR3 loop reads CASSQDMAEAASTF. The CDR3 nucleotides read TGTGCCAGCAGCCAAGATATGGCAGAAGCCGCTTCCACCTTC. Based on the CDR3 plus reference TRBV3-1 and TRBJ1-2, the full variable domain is DTAVSQTPKYLVTQMGNDKSIKCEQNLGHDTMYWYKQDSKKFLKIMFSYNNKELIINETVPNRFSPKSPDKAHLNLHINSLELGDSAVYFCASSQDMAEAASTFGSGTRLTVV.